This T cell receptor beta chain was found in a study of blood T cell repertoires in COVID-19. The wider study: Material from acute and convalescent COVID-19 was sourced from the United States, Italy and Spain.

The data were produced by immunoSEQ multiplex PCR, yet TCRdb's version contains in-frame clones alone and is incomplete. The sample contains 270,000 or so clones, over 85% of which appear only once. Germline V gene data show CDR1 as SGHNT and CDR2 as YYREEE (reference sequence). V was pared by 6 bases and J by 6 bases, with 19 bases between. This CDR3 comprises 15 residues. The clonotype was recovered from a woman between 25 and 40 years old with COVID-19, enrolled during active disease. The sequenced sample consisted of peripheral blood. The chain couples TRBV5-4 to TRBJ2-1, with D possibly TRBD2 on 5 matching bases. The CDR3 region has the DNA TGTGCCAGCAACAACCCAAGCGGATGGGGCAATGAGCAGTTCTTC. Amino acids: CASNNPSGWGNEQFF.